This TCR beta chain is from a study of shared clonotypes between healthy human individuals. This clone has a single count. In the CD4+ fraction, cells were divided into CD45RA+ naive and CD45RA-negative memory subsets. Every immunoSEQ plate was one replicate of a subset's evenly spread DNA. On sorted subsets, replicate PCRs used about 200 ng DNA, or roughly 30,000 T cell genomes. Sequenced by immunoSEQ multiplex PCR; TCRdb stores in-frame clones only, minus some. The sample has 2.3 million or so clones; approximately 95% are singletons. Material for sequencing was naive CD4+ T cells from PBMCs. Subset meaning: CD45RA+ positively selected. This TCR came from a man younger than 35 in good health. Some clones in this sample may be carry-over from other donors' samples.

CDR3 sequence reads: CASSYPTGGGNTEAFF. CDR3 in DNA: TGTGCCAGCAGTTACCCGACAGGGGGAGGGAACACTGAAGCTTTCTTT. This chain uses TRBV6-7 with TRBJ1-1; 9 bases fit TRBD1. TRBV6-7 is noted as an ORF with a role that remains uncertain. There are 16 residues in the CDR3. The V and J ends lost 2 bases and 1 base, in that order; junction bases with no gene match: 5.